The 9 T cell receptor beta chains below were found in one sample sequenced in a study of T cell responses to AZD1222 COVID-19 vaccine. Data came from immunoSEQ multiplex PCR; TCRdb stores just in-frame clones and leaves some out. The sample has tens of thousands of clones; 90% are singletons. The sequencing used peripheral blood, collected 28 days after the second AZD1222 dose. These receptors originate from an adult who received the AZD1222 COVID-19 vaccine.

The V and J genes are TRBV5-5 and TRBJ1-4, with TRBD1 matching 8 bases. This CDR3 region has 15 residues. The germline gives CDR1 SGHKS, CDR2 YYEKEE (reference sequence). Germline trimming cut 3 bases from V and 6 bases from J; bases unmatched to any gene: 7. CDR3 sequence reads: CASSSPGGNDEKLFF. The CDR3 DNA is TGTGCCAGCAGCTCCCCAGGGGGCAATGATGAAAAACTGTTTTTT. Drawing the rest from reference TRBV5-5 and TRBJ1-4, the complete variable domain is DAGVTQSPTHLIKTRGQQVTLRCSPISGHKSVSWYQQVLGQGPQFIFQYYEKEERGRGNFPDRFSARQFPNYSSELNVNALLLGDSALYLCASSSPGGNDEKLFFGSGTQLSVL.

The J gene is TRBJ1-5, the V gene TRBV11-3; 7 nucleotides align to TRBD1. This CDR3 is built from 14 residues. V lost 5 bases, J lost 5 bases, and 6 bases stayed unmatched. The germline CDR1 and CDR2 sequences are SGHNT and YENEEA. The CDR3 reads CASSHDRVDQPQHF. The CDR3 coding sequence is TGTGCCAGCAGCCATGACAGGGTCGATCAGCCCCAGCATTTT.

This clone was detected a few times. The chain recombines TRBV6-6 with TRBJ1-1; D remains unclear. CDR1 MNHNY and CDR2 SVGAGI come from the germline V gene (reference sequence). V shed 7 bases and J shed 0 bases, with 9 bases lying between them. This CDR3 is built from 13 residues. The CDR3 DNA follows: TGTGCCAGCAAGTTGGAGATGAACACTGAAGCTTTCTTT. This sequence encodes CASKLEMNTEAFF.

The rearrangement links TRBV6-2 or TRBV6-3 to TRBJ1-5; D uncertain. Looked up from germline, CDR1 is MNHEY and CDR2 is SVGEGT. The CDR3 is 16 amino acids. Trimming stripped 2 bases from V and 0 bases from J, with 11 bases between. CDR3 amino acids: CASSYRDGNSNQPQHF. Written as DNA, the CDR3 is TGTGCCAGCAGTTACCGAGACGGAAATAGCAATCAGCCCCAGCATTTT.

V gene TRBV25-1 combines with J gene TRBJ1-6; D gene unclear. Trimming took off 7 bases at V and 4 bases at J, with 11 bases between the two ends. CDR3 size: 14 residues. Per the germline V gene, CDR1 is MGHDK and CDR2 is SYGVNS. The DNA for the CDR3 is TGTGCCAGCACACTCGGGCCTTATAATTCACCCCTCCACTTT. Its protein product is CASTLGPYNSPLHF.

V is TRBV5-1 and J is TRBJ1-1; D possibly corresponds to TRBD1 (6 bases). This CDR3 is built from 15 residues. V gave up 7 bases and J gave up 2 bases, with 18 bases separating them. From germline, CDR1 is SGHRS and CDR2 YFSETQ. The CDR3 DNA reads TGCGCCAGCTGGACTGGGTTACAGGGAAACACTGAAGCTTTCTTT. Amino acids: CASWTGLQGNTEAFF.

This chain connects TRBV7-9 to TRBJ2-2, with a tentative D call TRBD1 (6 bases). This CDR3 spans 14 amino acids. The ends were cut back, 2 bases at V and 5 bases at J, with 9 bases in the middle. Germline CDR1 is SEHNR and CDR2 is FQNEAQ (reference sequence). The CDR3 sequence is CASSLQGITGELFF. DNA of the CDR3: TGTGCCAGCAGCTTACAGGGGATTACCGGGGAGCTGTTTTTT.

The rearrangement uses TRBV7-2 and TRBJ1-4; D uncertain. V was pared by 1 base and J by 8 bases, with 8 bases between. CDR3 size: 13 residues. The germline gives CDR1 SGHTA, CDR2 FQGNSA. CDR3 protein: CASSLGTWEKLFF. CDR3 DNA sequence: TGTGCCAGCAGCTTAGGGACTTGGGAAAAACTGTTTTTT.

V is TRBV19 and J is TRBJ1-6, with D perhaps TRBD1 (5 bases). Between the trimmed V and J ends, which lost 5 bases and 9 bases, there was a span of 23 bases. The CDR3 spans 17 residues. Germline loops: CDR1 LNHDA, CDR2 SQIVND (reference sequence). CDR3 sequence reads: CASSLVNTVEGSSPLHF. The DNA for the CDR3 is TGTGCCAGTAGTTTGGTAAATACGGTGGAGGGGAGTTCACCCCTCCACTTT.